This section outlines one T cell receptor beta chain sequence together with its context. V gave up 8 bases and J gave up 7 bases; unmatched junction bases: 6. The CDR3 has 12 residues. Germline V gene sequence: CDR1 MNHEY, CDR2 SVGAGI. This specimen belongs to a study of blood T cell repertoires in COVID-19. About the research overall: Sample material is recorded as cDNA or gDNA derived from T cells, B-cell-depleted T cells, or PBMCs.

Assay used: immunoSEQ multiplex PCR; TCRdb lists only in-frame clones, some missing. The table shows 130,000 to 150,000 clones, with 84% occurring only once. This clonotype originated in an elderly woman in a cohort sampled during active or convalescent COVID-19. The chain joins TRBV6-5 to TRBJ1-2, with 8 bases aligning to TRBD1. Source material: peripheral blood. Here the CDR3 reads CASFDRGAGYTF. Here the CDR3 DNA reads TGTGCCAGCTTTGACAGGGGAGCTGGCTACACCTTC.